Below, 13 T cell receptor beta chains from the same sample are listed, as sequenced in a study of sequential checkpoint blockade in melanoma. The treatment is: randomized to nivolumab then ipilimumab (arm A) or the reverse (arm B). The method was immunoSEQ multiplex PCR; TCRdb's version includes in-frame clones alone and lacks a portion of them. This table has 20,000 to 25,000 clones, around 25% appearing once. Source: tumor tissue (inferred from file names), taken from a patient given nivolumab and ipilimumab in sequence. All receptors derive from a human donor with melanoma.

The chain combines TRBV18 with TRBJ2-3; D is uncertain. Trimming left V 6 bases short and J 5 bases short, with 9 bases between. Germline loops: CDR1 KGHSH, CDR2 LQKENI. The CDR3 loop spans 12 amino acids. CDR3 bases: TGTGCCAGCTCCCCCCCTGGAGATACGCAGTATTTT. Protein product: CASSPPGDTQYF.

This clone was observed a handful of times. This rearrangement joins TRBV11-3 to TRBJ2-7; 14 bases align to TRBD2. After removal of 5 bases from V and 7 bases from J, the junction contained 7 bases not matched to a gene. Germline V lookup: CDR1 SGHNT, CDR2 YENEEA. The CDR3 consists of 15 residues. The CDR3 region has the DNA TGTGCCAGCAGCGAGACTAGCGGGGGGGCTCGGGAGCAGTACTTC. The encoded protein is CASSETSGGAREQYF.

Here the CDR3 DNA reads TGTGCCACCCTGGACAGGGAAAGGGGCTACACCTTC. Protein product: CATLDRERGYTF. The V and J genes are TRBV28 and TRBJ1-2, with 8 nucleotides matching TRBD1. Per germline, CDR1 MDHEN and CDR2 SYDVKM. J lost 8 bases, V lost 10 bases, and 9 bases had no gene match. This CDR3 region has 12 residues.

This clone came up a few times. The chain is built from TRBV6-8 and TRBJ1-5; 11 positions match TRBD1. The CDR3 consists of 20 residues. Germline CDR1 MNHGY, CDR2 SAAAGT. V was pared by 3 bases and J by 0 bases, with 13 bases of the junction left unmatched. The CDR3 DNA sequence: TGTGCCAGCAGTTATGTACCCGGGACAGGGGGGAGGTATAGCAATCAGCCCCAGCATTTT. Translation gives CASSYVPGTGGRYSNQPQHF.

This clone was counted between two and nine times. V gene TRBV7-1 combines with J gene TRBJ2-2; D unresolved. TRBV7-1 falls under the ORF class, with uncertain function. The CDR3 contains 13 residues. V was shortened by 4 bases and J by 0 bases, with 3 bases between the two germline ends. The CDR3 protein is CASSLPNTGELFF. The CDR3 DNA is TGTGCCAGCAGCTTACCGAACACCGGGGAGCTGTTTTTT.

The chain links TRBV29-1 to TRBJ2-3; D is possibly TRBD2 (6 bases). This CDR3 is built from 13 residues. Trimming pared 6 bases from V and 0 bases from J, leaving 10 bases between. Germline V gene sequence: CDR1 SQVTM, CDR2 ANQGSEA. The CDR3 DNA follows: TGCAGCGTACCCGGGACTAGCACAGATACGCAGTATTTT. Translation: CSVPGTSTDTQYF.

This clone was counted a single time. This sequence joins TRBV19 and TRBJ2-3; 14 nucleotides match TRBD2. The CDR3 runs 17 residues. Germline V gene sequence: CDR1 LNHDA, CDR2 SQIVND (reference sequence). After removal of 1 base from V and 6 bases from J, the junction contained 6 bases not matched to a gene. CDR3 coding DNA: TGTGCCAGTAGTATAGGCGGGACTAGCGGGAGAATGGATACGCAGTATTTT. This translates into CASSIGGTSGRMDTQYF. Full variable domain (outside the CDR3, taken from reference TRBV19 and TRBJ2-3): DGGITQSPKYLFRKEGQNVTLSCEQNLNHDAMYWYRQDPGQGLRLIYYSQIVNDFQKGDIAEGYSVSREKKESFPLTVTSAQKNPTAFYLCASSIGGTSGRMDTQYFGPGTRLTVL.

This clone has only a few counts. The rearrangement uses TRBV6-8 and TRBJ2-1, with 7 bases lining up with TRBD1. The germline V gene encodes CDR1 MNHGY and CDR2 SAAAGT. CDR3 length: 15 amino acids. V dropped 4 bases and J dropped 2; count of bases not matched to a gene: 5. The chain's CDR3 is CASSLDRAPYNEQFF. CDR3 DNA sequence: TGTGCCAGCAGTTTAGACAGGGCCCCCTACAATGAGCAGTTCTTC.

This chain links TRBV9 with TRBJ1-3, with D possibly TRBD1 on 5 matching bases. Trimming took off 6 bases at V and 4 bases at J, with 8 bases between the two ends. This CDR3 has 12 residues. Germline assignment: CDR1 SGDLS and CDR2 YYNGEE. The CDR3 here is CASKTEGNTIYF. CDR3 bases: TGTGCCAGCAAGACAGAAGGAAACACCATATATTTT. Full variable domain (remainder filled in from reference TRBV9 and TRBJ1-3): DSGVTQTPKHLITATGQRVTLRCSPRSGDLSVYWYQQSLDQGLQFLIQYYNGEERAKGNILERFSAQQFPDLHSELNLSSLELGDSALYFCASKTEGNTIYFGEGSWLTVV.

This clone has just one count. The chain has TRBV5-1 and TRBJ2-1; D possibly corresponds to TRBD1 (5 bases). Germline assignment: CDR1 SGHRS and CDR2 YFSETQ. This CDR3 contains 14 residues. Trimming shortened V by 4 bases and J by 5 bases, and 13 bases separated the two germline ends. This chain's CDR3 is CASSTTGSHNEQFF. The DNA of the CDR3 is TGCGCCAGCAGCACTACAGGAAGTCACAATGAGCAGTTCTTC.

This clone has a handful of counts. The CDR3 sequence: CASSDLTGAEGTEAFF. The CDR3 nucleotides read TGTGCCAGCAGCGATTTGACCGGGGCGGAGGGCACTGAAGCTTTCTTT. The gene calls are TRBV11-3 and TRBJ1-1, with a possible D match to TRBD1 (5 bases). The CDR3 has 16 residues. V lost 5 bases and J lost 4, with 20 bases in between. Germline V CDR1 and CDR2: SGHNT, YENEEA.

This rearrangement joins TRBV28 to TRBJ2-7; 11 positions agree with TRBD1. The CDR3 has 14 amino acids. V gave up 5 bases and J gave up 4 bases; unmatched junction bases: 4. The germline V gene has CDR1 MDHEN and CDR2 SYDVKM. The CDR3 region has the DNA TGTGCCAGCAGTCTCGGACAGGGGGCTTACGAGCAGTACTTC. Translated, it gives CASSLGQGAYEQYF.

The chain couples TRBV11-3 to TRBJ2-3; possibly TRBD2 for D (5 bases). Trimming stripped 3 bases from V and 1 base from J, with 14 bases between. CDR1 is SGHNT and CDR2 is YENEEA in the germline V gene. The CDR3 length is 16 residues. CDR3 sequence reads: CASSLVASLRTDTQYF. CDR3 bases: TGTGCCAGCAGCTTGGTCGCTAGCCTCCGCACAGATACGCAGTATTTT.